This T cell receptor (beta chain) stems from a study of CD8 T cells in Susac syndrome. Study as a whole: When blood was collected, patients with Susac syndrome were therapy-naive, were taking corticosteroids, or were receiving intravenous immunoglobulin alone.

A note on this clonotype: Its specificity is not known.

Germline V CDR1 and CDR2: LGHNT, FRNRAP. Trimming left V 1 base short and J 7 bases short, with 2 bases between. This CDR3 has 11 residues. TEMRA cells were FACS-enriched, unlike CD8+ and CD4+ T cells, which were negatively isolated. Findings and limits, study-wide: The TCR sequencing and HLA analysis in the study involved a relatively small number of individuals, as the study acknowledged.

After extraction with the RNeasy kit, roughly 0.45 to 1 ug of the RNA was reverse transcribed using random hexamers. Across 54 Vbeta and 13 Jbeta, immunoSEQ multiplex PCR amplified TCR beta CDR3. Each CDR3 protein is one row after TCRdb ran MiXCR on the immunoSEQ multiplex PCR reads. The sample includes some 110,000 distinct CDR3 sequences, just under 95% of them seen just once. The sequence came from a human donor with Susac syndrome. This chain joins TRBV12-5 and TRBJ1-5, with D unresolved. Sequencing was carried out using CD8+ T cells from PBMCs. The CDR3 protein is CASGLGQPQHF. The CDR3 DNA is TGTGCTAGTGGTTTGGGGCAGCCCCAGCATTTT.